Each of the 16 T cell receptor beta chains below was sequenced from the same sample in a study of T cells in Graves' hyperthyroidism and ophthalmopathy. Researchers took RNA transcripts and amplified the TCR beta CDR3 regions from them. TCR CDR3 regions were first amplified by RT-PCR with HTBI primers. TCRdb recomputed calls from the multiplex PCR reads with MiXCR, one row per CDR3 protein. The data contain some 440,000 distinct CDR3 sequences, more than 15% of them singletons. Input material: blood. The receptor set was obtained from a young woman with Graves' hyperthyroidism.

This clonotype was counted a few times. CDR3 sequence reads: CAWIDRAGSPLHF. CDR3 nucleotide sequence: TGTGCCTGGATCGACAGAGCAGGCTCACCCCTCCACTTT. The chain has TRBV30 and TRBJ1-6, with D perhaps TRBD1 (5 bases). The length of the CDR3 is 13 residues. Germline V gene sequence: CDR1 GTSNPN, CDR2 SVGIG (reference sequence). Trimming took off 4 bases at V and 10 bases at J, with 14 bases between the two ends.

The genes are TRBV4-1 and TRBJ1-3; D is possibly TRBD1 (6 bases). The V and J ends lost 3 bases and 1 base respectively, with 13 bases between them. Germline CDR1 and CDR2: MGHRA and YSYEKL. The CDR3 consists of 16 residues. The CDR3 is CASSQGTRGSGNTIYF. CDR3 nucleotides: TGCGCCAGCAGCCAGGGTACTAGGGGGTCTGGAAACACCATATATTTT.

This sequence joins TRBV14 and TRBJ2-1, with D possibly called TRBD1 or TRBD2 (6 bases each). V gave up 4 bases and J gave up 9 bases, with 13 bases separating them. CDR3 length equals 13 residues. The germline V gene encodes CDR1 SGHDN and CDR2 FVKESK. DNA for the CDR3: TGTGCCAGCAGCCTGAAAGGGGGGTTTGAGCAGTTCTTC. Translating it yields CASSLKGGFEQFF.

This clonotype was seen ten or more times. J is TRBJ1-5 and V is TRBV6-1; D is ambiguous. Trimming removed 6 bases from V and 0 bases from J, with 6 bases in between. Germline V gives CDR1 MNHNS, CDR2 SASEGT. The CDR3 length is 13 residues. The CDR3 sequence: CASRWSSNQPQHF. CDR3 nucleotides: TGTGCCAGCAGATGGAGTAGCAATCAGCCCCAGCATTTT.

This clonotype was counted ten times or more. This sequence joins TRBV12-3 or TRBV12-4 and TRBJ1-2; D remains ambiguous. CDR3 length equals 12 residues. The V and J ends lost 1 base and 8 bases respectively, with 8 bases between them. CDR3 DNA: TGTGCCAGCAGTTTAGAGGGCGGAGGCTACACCTTC. Translated, it gives CASSLEGGGYTF.

This clonotype was counted at least ten times. This chain links TRBV20-1 with TRBJ2-7; TRBD2 matches 10 bases. The CDR3 covers 13 residues. Germline V gene sequence: CDR1 DFQATT, CDR2 SNEGSKA (reference sequence). Trimming at V came to 5 bases and at J to 3 bases, leaving 4 bases not matched to a gene. The CDR3 region has the DNA TGCAGTGCTTCCGGGACTAGCGTCTACGAGCAGTACTTC. Protein sequence: CSASGTSVYEQYF.

This clonotype was found many times. The rearrangement joins TRBV12-3 or TRBV12-4 to TRBJ2-3; 14 nucleotides agree with TRBD2. With 7 bases clipped from V and 5 bases from J, the junction kept 8 bases outside the gene matches. The CDR3 has 16 residues. The CDR3 nucleotides read TGTGCCAGCATCCTGGGACTAGCGGGAGTGGGAGATACGCAGTATTTT. Translated, it gives CASILGLAGVGDTQYF.

This clonotype was detected many times. The rearrangement joins TRBV2 to TRBJ2-1; 7 bases match TRBD1. The CDR3 has 18 amino acids. CDR1 SNHLY and CDR2 FYNNEI come from the germline V gene. The V segment lost 6 bases and the J segment 3 bases; nucleotides outside the gene matches: 17. The CDR3 protein is CASRARGGQQRHYNEQFF. CDR3 DNA: TGTGCCAGCAGGGCACGTGGGGGACAGCAAAGGCACTACAATGAGCAGTTCTTC.

The V and J genes are TRBV28 and TRBJ2-2; TRBD1 agrees at 9 bases. CDR1 is MDHEN, CDR2 SYDVKM, per germline. With 7 bases clipped from V and 4 bases from J, the junction kept 19 bases outside the gene matches. This CDR3 is 19 amino acids long. The DNA for the CDR3 is TGTGCCAGCACCTCGTCCCCTCCTTTACAGGGGGCGGCCACCGGGGAGCTGTTTTTT. This encodes CASTSSPPLQGAATGELFF.

This clonotype was found many times. The chain combines TRBV6-1 with TRBJ2-7, with 9 bases aligning to TRBD2. The junction had 4 bases not matched to a gene; V was cut back by 2 bases and J by 2 bases. Germline V CDR1 and CDR2: MNHNS, SASEGT. This CDR3 has 15 amino acids. CDR3 sequence reads: CASSEWAGGPYEQYF. In DNA, the CDR3 is TGTGCCAGCAGTGAATGGGCGGGGGGGCCCTACGAGCAGTACTTC.

This clonotype has a count of ten or more. The rearrangement links TRBV28 to TRBJ2-3; 10 nucleotides align to TRBD1. Germline V gene data show CDR1 as MDHEN and CDR2 as SYDVKM. CDR3 size: 17 residues. J gave up 4 bases and V 10 bases, and 17 bases lay outside the gene matches. The CDR3 DNA reads as TGTGCCATCCTACGCCCCGGGACAGGGGCTGTAGCAGATACGCAGTATTTT. Amino acid sequence: CAILRPGTGAVADTQYF.

This clonotype was observed a few times. This chain connects TRBV3-1 to TRBJ2-3; the D is unclear. V was shortened by 2 bases and J by 4 bases, with 13 bases between the two germline ends. The CDR3 has 15 amino acids. Germline V gives CDR1 LGHDT, CDR2 YNNKEL (reference sequence). The DNA of the CDR3 is TGTGCCAGCAGCCAACTTGACCCTGCGGCAGATACGCAGTATTTT. This gives the protein CASSQLDPAADTQYF.

In its sample, this clonotype was seen many times. J is TRBJ1-4 and V is TRBV7-9; TRBD1 aligns across 9 bases. This CDR3 comprises 15 residues. Trimming at V came to 5 bases and at J to 8 bases, leaving 9 bases not matched to a gene. The germline V gene encodes CDR1 SEHNR and CDR2 FQNEAQ (reference sequence). Here the CDR3 reads CASSPADRGWEKLFF. CDR3 nucleotide sequence: TGTGCCAGCAGCCCCGCGGACAGGGGCTGGGAAAAACTGTTTTTT.

The rearrangement joins TRBV4-1 to TRBJ1-5; unclear D gene. Trimming removed 5 bases from V and 1 base from J, with 21 bases in between. There are 18 residues in the CDR3. Germline V gene sequence: CDR1 MGHRA, CDR2 YSYEKL. The CDR3 DNA reads as TGCGCCAGCAGCGCGCGCCACATTCAGGTTGTCAGCAATCAGCCCCAGCATTTT. Translating it yields CASSARHIQVVSNQPQHF.

This clonotype occurred many times. This chain links TRBV29-1 with TRBJ1-2; 7 bases are a match to TRBD1. The CDR3 totals 13 residues. The junction had 4 bases not matched to a gene; V was cut back by 4 bases and J by 2 bases. CDR1 and CDR2 (germline): SQVTM, ANQGSEA. The CDR3 region has the DNA TGCAGCGTTGGCGGGACAGTCAACTATGGCTACACCTTC. It is translated as CSVGGTVNYGYTF. The full variable domain, with the rest looked up from reference TRBV29-1 and TRBJ1-2, is SAVISQKPSRDICQRGTSLTIQCQVDSQVTMMFWYRQQPGQSLTLIATANQGSEATYESGFVIDKFPISRPNLTFSTLTVSNMSPEDSSIYLCSVGGTVNYGYTFGSGTRLTVV.

In this sample, this clonotype turned up many times. This chain uses TRBV3-1 with TRBJ1-4; 9 nucleotides align to TRBD1. This CDR3 spans 16 amino acids. V gave up 4 bases and J gave up 0 bases; unmatched junction bases: 3. Germline V gene data show CDR1 as LGHDT and CDR2 as YNNKEL (reference sequence). In DNA form, the CDR3 reads TGTGCCAGCAGCCGGGGACAGGGCCCAACTAATGAAAAACTGTTTTTT. It is translated as CASSRGQGPTNEKLFF.